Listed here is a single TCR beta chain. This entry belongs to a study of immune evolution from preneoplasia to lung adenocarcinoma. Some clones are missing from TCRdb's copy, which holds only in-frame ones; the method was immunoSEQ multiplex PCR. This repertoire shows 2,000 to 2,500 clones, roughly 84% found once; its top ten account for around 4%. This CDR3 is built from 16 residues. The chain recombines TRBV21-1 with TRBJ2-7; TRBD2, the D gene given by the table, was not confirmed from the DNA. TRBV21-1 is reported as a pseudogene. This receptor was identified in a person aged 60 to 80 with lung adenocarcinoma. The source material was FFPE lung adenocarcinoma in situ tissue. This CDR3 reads CASSKDPLAPTYEQYF. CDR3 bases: TGTGCCAGCAGCAAAGATCCACTAGCGCCAACCTACGAGCAGTACTTC.